Detailed here is one T cell receptor (beta chain). Its antigen is undetermined. The genes and germline here are from mouse. The read comes to an end 1 residue before the CDR3 does, leaving the germline J gene to fill in the end. This entry is derived from a study of tissue T cells after allogeneic stem cell transplantation. General study results and limits: Blood and spleen captured only part of the tissue TCR repertoire. Motif-based clustering found tissue-specific repertoire signatures shared across patients, though few clones were shared.

The CDR3 has 13 amino acids. CDR1 and CDR2 from the germline V gene are KGHTA and FQNQQP. Survey-depth TCRbeta CDR3 sequencing reported V/J genes and productive frequencies. TCRdb's copy holds only in-frame clones and misses some; the assay was immunoSEQ multiplex PCR. The table shows 9,000 to 9,500 clones, with about 47% occurring only once. Regarding time point: mouse harvest day 7 after allogeneic transplant. Tail vein injection delivered 10^7 T-cell-depleted bone marrow cells and 10^6 splenic CD5+ T cells. B6 (H2b) cells into BALB/c (H2d) mice; tissues taken at day 7 or 14. The chain recombines TRBV23 with TRBJ1-4; the table's D call TRBD1 went unverified against the DNA. This clonotype originated in a female BALB/c mouse given C57BL/6 T cells with graft-versus-host disease after an allogeneic hematopoietic cell transplant. Sequences were obtained from gut tissue. The sequenced part of the CDR3 DNA is TGCTCCAGCAGGCAGGGGACCAACGAAAGATTATTT. Protein sequence: CSSRQGTNERLF. The full CDR3 is CSSRQGTNERLFF.